Shown below are 17 T cell receptor beta chains from a single sample sequenced in a study of blood T cell repertoires in COVID-19. Using immunoSEQ multiplex PCR, the repertoire was profiled, and TCRdb retains in-frame clones only, with some absent. This table has roughly 150,000 clones, roughly 90% appearing once. Sequenced input: peripheral blood. Every receptor here comes from a man aged 55 to 70 with acute or convalescent COVID-19.

This chain uses TRBV7-6 with TRBJ1-4; unclear D gene. This CDR3 region has 17 residues. V was trimmed by 5 bases and J by 10 bases, leaving 26 bases between them. The germline gives CDR1 SGHVS, CDR2 FNYEAQ. The CDR3 DNA reads as TGTGCCAGCAGCCCAGTTTATGCGGAAAGCGGAAGACTAAAACTGTTTTTT. This codes for CASSPVYAESGRLKLFF.

CDR3 DNA sequence: TGTGCCAGCACCACCGGGACAGGGGGACACAATGAGCAGTTCTTC. It translates to CASTTGTGGHNEQFF. The chain employs TRBV27 and TRBJ2-1, with TRBD1 matching over 11 bases. V gave up 7 bases and J gave up 5 bases; unmatched junction bases: 7. This CDR3 region has 15 residues. CDR1 is MNHEY and CDR2 is SMNVEV in the germline V gene (reference sequence).

This clone was observed a single time. J is TRBJ2-1 and V is TRBV5-1; 8 nucleotides line up with TRBD2. CDR1 is SGHRS, CDR2 YFSETQ, per germline. V shed 3 bases and J 5 bases; nucleotides not matched to a gene: 1. The CDR3 has 13 residues. CDR3 residues: CASSWTSNNEQFF. CDR3 in DNA: TGCGCCAGCAGCTGGACTAGCAACAATGAGCAGTTCTTC.

The sample holds one count of this clone. The rearrangement links TRBV7-9 to TRBJ1-2; 7 nucleotides agree with TRBD1. V lost 4 bases and J lost 1; bases outside the gene matches: 9. Germline values: CDR1 SEHNR, CDR2 FQNEAQ (reference sequence). The CDR3 is made up of 16 amino acids. The CDR3 nucleotides are TGTGCCAGCAGCTCCAGGGGGGTGCCGTATAACTATGGCTACACCTTC. Its translation: CASSSRGVPYNYGYTF.

The chain recombines TRBV2 with TRBJ2-5; TRBD1 aligns across 11 bases. Germline CDR1 SNHLY, CDR2 FYNNEI. CDR3 length: 17 residues. Trimming took 3 bases from V and 4 from J; bases not matched to a gene: 10. The CDR3 DNA reads as TGTGCCAGCAGTGACGGTGTGGACAGGGGGCGCCGAGAGACCCAGTACTTC. Protein: CASSDGVDRGRRETQYF.

A few counts support this clone. The chain recombines TRBV4-1 with TRBJ1-4; TRBD1 aligns across 7 bases. Germline lookup yields CDR1 MGHRA and CDR2 YSYEKL. The CDR3 length is 15 residues. After removal of 5 bases from V and 8 bases from J, the junction contained 11 bases not matched to a gene. The CDR3 loop is CASSGNRGLREKLFF. CDR3 DNA: TGCGCCAGCAGCGGAAACAGGGGTCTACGAGAAAAACTGTTTTTT.

The chain combines TRBV10-1 with TRBJ1-2; D is unclear. This CDR3 has 15 residues. Trimming shortened V by 3 bases and J by 1 base, and 12 bases separated the two germline ends. Germline V gene lookup returns CDR1 WNHNN and CDR2 SYGVQD (reference sequence). CDR3 in amino acids: CASSDRLQHNYGYTF. The DNA of the CDR3 is TGCGCCAGCAGTGATAGGTTACAGCATAACTATGGCTACACCTTC.

This chain connects TRBV28 to TRBJ1-5; D might be TRBD1 (5 bases). Germline CDR1 MDHEN, CDR2 SYDVKM. V was cut by 4 bases and J by 0 bases, with 19 bases left in between. This CDR3 contains 18 residues. CDR3 sequence reads: CASSSIPGYRNSNQPQHF. CDR3 nucleotide sequence: TGTGCCAGCAGTTCCATACCAGGGTACCGGAATAGCAATCAGCCCCAGCATTTT.

The J gene is TRBJ1-2, the V gene TRBV7-9; tentative D call: TRBD1 (5 bases). Germline CDR1 SEHNR, CDR2 FQNEAQ (reference sequence). V lost 6 bases and J 2 bases, leaving 7 bases between the germline ends. This CDR3 is 12 amino acids long. Here the CDR3 reads CASRGPNYGYTF. The CDR3 DNA follows: TGTGCCAGCAGGGGGCCGAACTATGGCTACACCTTC.

This chain joins TRBV6-2 or TRBV6-3 and TRBJ1-1, with 7 bases fitting TRBD1. With 6 bases clipped from V and 7 bases from J, the junction kept 8 bases outside the gene matches. This CDR3 is built from 13 residues. Per germline, CDR1 MNHEY and CDR2 SVGEGT. CDR3 sequence (DNA): TGTGCCAGCAGCTCTGGTGGGGACAGTGAAGCTTTCTTT. It translates to CASSSGGDSEAFF.

This clone was seen just once. The rearrangement links TRBV19 to TRBJ1-6; D unresolved. The germline CDR1 and CDR2 sequences are LNHDA and SQIVND (reference sequence). Trimming shortened V by 7 bases and J by 10 bases, and 17 bases separated the two germline ends. CDR3 length: 14 amino acids. The DNA for the CDR3 is TGTGCCAGTAATACCGTCGGGATCAGGTCACCCCTCCACTTT. Amino acids: CASNTVGIRSPLHF.

The V and J genes are TRBV28 and TRBJ2-7, with TRBD1 matching over 7 bases. CDR1 MDHEN and CDR2 SYDVKM come from the germline V gene. The ends lost 4 bases at V and 4 bases at J; junction bases unmatched: 10. This CDR3 contains 15 residues. CDR3: CASSSSSTGKYEQYF. The CDR3 DNA follows: TGTGCCAGCAGTTCCTCTTCGACAGGGAAGTACGAGCAGTACTTC.

The gene calls are TRBV5-4 and TRBJ1-1; the D is unclear. Germline lookup yields CDR1 SGHNT and CDR2 YYREEE (reference sequence). The CDR3 runs 15 residues. Trimming left V 3 bases short and J 1 base short, with 13 bases between. The CDR3 protein is CASSSGGFGNTEAFF. CDR3 DNA: TGTGCCAGCAGCTCCGGCGGGTTCGGGAACACTGAAGCTTTCTTT. Combining the CDR3 with reference TRBV5-4 and TRBJ1-1 gives the whole variable domain ETGVTQSPTHLIKTRGQQVTLRCSSQSGHNTVSWYQQALGQGPQFIFQYYREEENGRGNFPPRFSGLQFPNYSSELNVNALELDDSALYLCASSSGGFGNTEAFFGQGTRLTVV.

The chain links TRBV12-3 or TRBV12-4 to TRBJ2-4; the D is unclear. This CDR3 is built from 13 residues. V lost 1 base to trimming and J lost 9 bases, with 10 bases between them. CDR3 amino acids: CASSLDRGAIQYF. The CDR3 coding sequence is TGTGCCAGCAGTTTAGACCGCGGTGCCATTCAGTACTTC.

This chain links TRBV5-5 with TRBJ1-1; no clear D. The CDR3 is 16 amino acids. Germline CDR1 SGHKS, CDR2 YYEKEE (reference sequence). Trimming removed 4 bases at V and 1 base at J, with 17 bases between. In DNA, the CDR3 is TGTGCCAGCAGCAAAGATTACGGTCTCTCGAACACTGAAGCTTTCTTT. It is translated as CASSKDYGLSNTEAFF.

The rearrangement uses TRBV5-1 and TRBJ2-1, with 13 bases lining up with TRBD2. Unmatched junction bases numbered 16, after V lost 4 bases and J lost 9 bases. Per the germline V gene, CDR1 is SGHRS and CDR2 is YFSETQ. This CDR3 has 18 amino acids. The CDR3 here is CASSVTSGGALARGEQFF. CDR3 coding DNA: TGCGCCAGCAGCGTCACTAGCGGGGGGGCTCTGGCGAGGGGTGAGCAGTTCTTC.

CDR3 coding DNA: TGTGCCAGCAGTTACTCAGACGGGACAGATTACCCCCTCCACTTT. Its translation is CASSYSDGTDYPLHF. The chain recombines TRBV6-5 with TRBJ1-6; 7 nucleotides line up with TRBD1. This CDR3 spans 15 amino acids. Looked up from germline, CDR1 is MNHEY and CDR2 is SVGAGI. V shed 0 bases and J 13 bases; nucleotides not matched to a gene: 9.